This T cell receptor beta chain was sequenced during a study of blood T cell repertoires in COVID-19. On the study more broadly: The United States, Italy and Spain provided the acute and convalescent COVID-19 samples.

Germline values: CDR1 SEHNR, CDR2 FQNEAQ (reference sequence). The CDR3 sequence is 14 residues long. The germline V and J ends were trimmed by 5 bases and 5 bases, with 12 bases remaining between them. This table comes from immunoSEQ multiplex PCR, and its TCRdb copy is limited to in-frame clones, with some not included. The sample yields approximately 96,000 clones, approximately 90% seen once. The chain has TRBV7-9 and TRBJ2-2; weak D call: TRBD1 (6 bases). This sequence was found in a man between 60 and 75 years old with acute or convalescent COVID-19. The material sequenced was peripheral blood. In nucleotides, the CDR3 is TGTGCCAGCAGCCCAGTTAGGGGGACCGGGGAGCTGTTTTTT. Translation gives CASSPVRGTGELFF.